Below, 9 T cell receptor beta chains from the same sample are listed, as sequenced in a study of type 1 and type 2 diabetes patients. The PCR template was genomic DNA. Amplification of the beta chain CDR3 used 30 forward and 13 reverse multiplex primers. TCRdb called the multiplex PCR reads again in MiXCR, with one record for every CDR3 protein. The sample has more than 250,000 distinct CDR3 sequences, roughly 44% seen once; the top ten hold around 15%. The sequenced sample consisted of peripheral blood mononuclear cells (PBMCs). Every receptor here comes from a man between 18 and 35 years old with type 2 diabetes.

The chain joins TRBV29-1 to TRBJ2-1; 12 bases are shared with TRBD2. V trimming: 7 bases; J trimming: 5 bases; junction bases outside the gene matches: 18. CDR1 and CDR2 (germline): SQVTM, ANQGSEA. The CDR3 length is 18 residues. Written as DNA, the CDR3 is TGCAGCGCCCGGGACAGACTAGCGGGGGCGTCGGATCACAATGAGCAGTTCTTC. Its translation: CSARDRLAGASDHNEQFF.

In this sample, this clonotype turned up a few times. The chain joins TRBV19 to TRBJ2-2; no definite D call. Germline V gene data show CDR1 as LNHDA and CDR2 as SQIVND (reference sequence). Trimming pared 11 bases from V and 1 base from J, leaving 11 bases between. The CDR3 spans 13 residues. DNA of the CDR3: TGTGCCGGAAAACAAAAGAACACCGGGGAGCTGTTTTTT. Translating gives CAGKQKNTGELFF.

This clonotype was counted between two and nine times. At one boundary the junction diverges from the germline segment, which might be a read error. The chain joins TRBV20-1 to TRBJ1-1; TRBD1 aligns across 9 bases. The CDR3 covers 10 residues. Germline values: CDR1 DFQATT, CDR2 SNEGSKA (reference sequence). The chain's CDR3 is CSAPGQGYGF. CDR3 coding DNA: TGCAGTGCTCCGGGACAGGGATACGGATTT.

As regards this clonotype: Possible read error: a much larger clone is one base away. The CDR3 does not close with the conserved phenylalanine or tryptophan, likely indicating a read error. The rearrangement joins TRBV7-8 to TRBJ2-7, with a possible D match to TRBD1 (6 bases). V gave up 9 bases and J gave up 2 bases, with 20 bases separating them. Per germline, CDR1 SGHVS and CDR2 FQNEAQ. The CDR3 totals 15 residues. The CDR3 bases are TGTGCCAGTAGTAGGACAGAACACCAACCCTACGAGCAGTACTCC. Translating gives CASSRTEHQPYEQYS.

This clonotype was counted only a few times. This chain connects TRBV19 to TRBJ1-2, with D maybe TRBD1 (5 bases). Germline CDR1 reads LNHDA; CDR2 reads SQIVND (reference sequence). Trimming left V 9 bases short and J 0 bases short, with 17 bases between. CDR3 length: 15 residues. CDR3 sequence: CASSWSGKPNYGYTF. The CDR3 DNA reads TGTGCCAGCAGTTGGTCAGGGAAGCCTAACTATGGCTACACCTTC.

CDR3 loop: CASTDSDEQFF. The CDR3 region has the DNA TGTGCCAGTACTGACAGCGATGAGCAGTTCTTC. The J gene is TRBJ2-1, the V gene TRBV19, with D perhaps matching TRBD1 (5 bases). The CDR3 has 11 amino acids. V dropped 7 bases and J dropped 8 bases, with 9 bases sitting between them. Germline assignment: CDR1 LNHDA and CDR2 SQIVND (reference sequence).

This clonotype is medium-sized. This sequence joins TRBV20-1 and TRBJ2-1; 9 bases map to TRBD1. The CDR3 is 14 amino acids. Trimming at V came to 6 bases and at J to 6 bases, leaving 9 bases not matched to a gene. From germline, CDR1 is DFQATT and CDR2 SNEGSKA (reference sequence). The CDR3 nucleotides are TGCAGTGCAACCGGGACAGGGTTGGGCAATGAGCAGTTCTTC. Residues: CSATGTGLGNEQFF.

This clonotype has only a few counts. The chain links TRBV2 to TRBJ2-5; 10 nucleotides line up with TRBD1. This CDR3 contains 17 residues. With 5 bases clipped from V and 3 bases from J, the junction kept 12 bases outside the gene matches. Germline values: CDR1 SNHLY, CDR2 FYNNEI. CDR3 coding DNA: TGTGCCAGCAGTTTATCCCTAGCCGGGACAGGGGAAGAGACCCAGTACTTC. This sequence encodes CASSLSLAGTGEETQYF.

CDR3 in amino acids: CASSPTLLGLAKHTQYF. In DNA, the CDR3 is TGTGCCAGCAGCCCAACCCTCCTAGGACTAGCAAAGCATACGCAGTATTTT. The chain joins TRBV3-1 to TRBJ2-3, with TRBD2 identical over 8 bases. There are 17 residues in the CDR3. Germline CDR1 is LGHDT and CDR2 is YNNKEL (reference sequence). V gave up 4 bases and J gave up 7 bases; unmatched junction bases: 16.